This T cell receptor (beta chain) stems from a study of T cell changes during pregnancy in multiple sclerosis. This clone appeared a few times. Only in-frame clones appear in the TCRdb table, and some are missing; sequencing was by immunoSEQ multiplex PCR. This sample yields around 100,000 clones, of which roughly 90% are seen a single time; about 1.8% belongs to the top ten. With V trimmed by 0 bases and J by 6 bases, 5 bases remained unmatched. The CDR3 extends over 15 amino acids. The germline V gene has CDR1 LGHNA and CDR2 YSLEER. This chain joins TRBV4-3 and TRBJ1-1; TRBD1 aligns across 9 bases. Source: peripheral blood, taken after pregnancy. The clonotype was recovered from a female donor with multiple sclerosis, enrolled in a pregnancy study. Here the CDR3 reads CASSQDWTGEPEAFF. The CDR3 DNA sequence: TGCGCCAGCAGCCAAGATTGGACAGGGGAACCTGAAGCTTTCTTT.